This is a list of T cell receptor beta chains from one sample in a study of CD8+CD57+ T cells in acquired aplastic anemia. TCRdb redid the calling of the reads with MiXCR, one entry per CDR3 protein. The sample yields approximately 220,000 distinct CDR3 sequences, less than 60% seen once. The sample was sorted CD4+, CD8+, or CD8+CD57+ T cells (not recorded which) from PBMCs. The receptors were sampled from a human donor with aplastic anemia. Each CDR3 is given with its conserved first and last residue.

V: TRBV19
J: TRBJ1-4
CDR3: CASSIVGTNEKLFF

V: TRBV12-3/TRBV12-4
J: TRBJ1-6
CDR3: CASTAEGRNYNSPLHF

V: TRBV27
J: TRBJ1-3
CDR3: CASSRIGQGAGNTIYF

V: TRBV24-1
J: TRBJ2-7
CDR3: CATSLAGSYEQYF

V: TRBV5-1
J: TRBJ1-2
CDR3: CASSQYGGDYGYTF

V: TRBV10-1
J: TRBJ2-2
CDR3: CASSEEVGELFF

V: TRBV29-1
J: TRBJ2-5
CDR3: CSVEGLAGGPETQYF

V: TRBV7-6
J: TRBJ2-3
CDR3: CASSLSNTPTDTQYF

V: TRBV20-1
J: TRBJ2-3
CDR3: CSASVGTSGRDTQYF

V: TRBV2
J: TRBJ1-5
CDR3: CASSGVTVANNQPQHF

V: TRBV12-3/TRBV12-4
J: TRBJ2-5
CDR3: CASSLGPKETQYF

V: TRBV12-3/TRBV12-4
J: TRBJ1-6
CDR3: CASSRQVGNSPLHF

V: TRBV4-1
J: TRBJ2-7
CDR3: CASSQARSAYEQYF

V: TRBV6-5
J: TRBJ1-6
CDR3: CASSSGGGSPLHF

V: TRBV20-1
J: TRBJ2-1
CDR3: CSARQDPYNEQFF

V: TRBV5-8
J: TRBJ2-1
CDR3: CASSLTGVNNEQFF

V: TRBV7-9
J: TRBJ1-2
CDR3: CASSLAGGSDYGYTF

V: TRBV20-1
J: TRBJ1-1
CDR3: CSSLGANTEAFF

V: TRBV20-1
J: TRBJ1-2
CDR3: CSARDRNVGGYTF

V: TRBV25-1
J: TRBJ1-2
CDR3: CASSRQGLLYGYTF

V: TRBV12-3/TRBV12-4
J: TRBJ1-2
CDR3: CASSPGRQGGGYTF

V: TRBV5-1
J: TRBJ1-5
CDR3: CASSQYGTGNQPQHF

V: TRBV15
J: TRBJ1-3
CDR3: CATSRDKEVGGNTIYF

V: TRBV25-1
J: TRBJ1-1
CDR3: CACSPTGGMRSFF

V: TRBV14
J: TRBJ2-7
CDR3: CASSQLGETYEQYF

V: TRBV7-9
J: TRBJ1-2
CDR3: CASSLDQGEGYGYGYTF

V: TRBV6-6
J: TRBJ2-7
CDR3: CASRTGTGGEQYF

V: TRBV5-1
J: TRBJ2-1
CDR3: CASSSSGGTISSYNVQFF

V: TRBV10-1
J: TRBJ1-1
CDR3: CASSESKGLEAFF

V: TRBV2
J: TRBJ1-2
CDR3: CASRRTDGYTF

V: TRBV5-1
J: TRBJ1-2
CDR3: CASSSGTGKVYIF

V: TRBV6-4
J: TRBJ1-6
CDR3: CASSGKGKVGSPLHF

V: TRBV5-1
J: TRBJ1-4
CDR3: CASSLEGGLGEKLSF

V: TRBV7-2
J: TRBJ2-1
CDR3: CASSYPGTSNEQFF

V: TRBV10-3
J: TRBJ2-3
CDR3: CAIRVLAGGGDTQYF

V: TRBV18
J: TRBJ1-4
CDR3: CASSPGDNEKLFF

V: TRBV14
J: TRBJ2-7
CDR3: CASSHPGLAYEQYF

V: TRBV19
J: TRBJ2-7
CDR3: CASSIDGTYEQYF

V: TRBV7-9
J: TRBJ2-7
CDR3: CASSPNLGYEQYF

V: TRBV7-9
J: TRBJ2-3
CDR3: CASTRGATDTQYF

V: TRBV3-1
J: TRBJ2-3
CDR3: CASRPGTGDSRTQYF

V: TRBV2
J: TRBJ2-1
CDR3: CASRGTSGGVREQFF

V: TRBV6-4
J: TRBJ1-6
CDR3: CASSESRDIGSLHF

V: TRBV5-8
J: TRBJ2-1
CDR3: CASSLVQSHEQFF

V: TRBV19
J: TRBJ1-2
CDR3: CASTSRPYGQGAVPAF

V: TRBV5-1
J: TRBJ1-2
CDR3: CASSLGPAETTRGYTF